This T cell receptor (beta chain) was sequenced during a study of blood T cells in healthy people across ages. Overall study results and limits: Per million T cells, TCR beta diversity dropped roughly linearly as age increased.

Primers used in a second PCR of about 7 to 11 cycles were a sample-barcoded 5' primer and a J-beta primer mix. One entry per CDR3 protein results from TCRdb running MiXCR on the 5' RACE reads. The data hold about a million distinct CDR3 sequences, with 51% observed a single time. CDR3 length: 17 amino acids. Trimming cost V 5 bases and J 2 bases; bases outside gene matches: 10. CDR1 and CDR2 from the germline V gene are MNHEY and SVGAGI. This clonotype was counted a few times. Its antigen is unidentified. The sequenced sample consisted of blood. The TCR comes from a woman aged 55-75 years in good health. The chain uses TRBV6-5 and TRBJ2-7; 12 bases agree with TRBD2. The CDR3 is CASSTTSWTSGTYEQYF. CDR3 nucleotide sequence: TGTGCCAGCAGTACTACATCATGGACTAGCGGGACCTACGAGCAGTACTTC.